This T cell receptor (beta chain) derives from a study of blood T cell repertoires in COVID-19 (dated by TCRdb to 2018 to 2021). About the full investigation: The collaborator samples originated in the United States, Italy and Spain and spanned the acute and convalescent phases of COVID-19. The material from the prospective study consisted of cDNA or gDNA derived from T cells, B-cell-depleted T cells, or PBMCs. The dataset comprised deeply sampled blood TCRbeta repertoires from subjects exposed to, actively infected with, or recovered from COVID-19. The repertoires were made available in a free public database intended to serve as a resource for research on the immune response to SARS-CoV-2. The samples were drawn from the first 160 participants of the ongoing ImmuneRACE study and from more than 1,000 subjects provided by 6 global collaborators. Nearly every sample came with metadata listing a de-identified subject ID, COVID-19 status, age in years and sex. Where HLA class I and class II types were available, the types were taken from metadata supplied by the sample provider, not from assay-based typing.

Participants in the prospective study were enrolled through a virtual design, were aged 18 to 89 years, and lived in roughly 26 United States geographic areas. Cohort assignment in the prospective study relied on participant-reported clinical history from a screening survey and a study questionnaire. ImmuneRACE Cohort 3 recovered participants were defined by two consecutive negative NP/OP PCR tests, healthcare professional clearance, or symptom resolution. In the prospective study, whole blood, serum and a nasopharyngeal or oropharyngeal swab were collected from each participant by mobile phlebotomists. Participants in the prospective study had the option to provide additional blood draws and questionnaires over a roughly 2-month period. Prospective study blood samples were shipped either frozen or at room temperature before DNA extraction. The cysteine opens and the phenylalanine closes a CDR3 of 13 amino acids. This entry keeps only the CDR3 DNA: 39 bases, framed from base 1. The germline V gene sets CDR1 to SGHNT and CDR2 to YENEEA. Trimming takes 8 bases from V and 4 bases from J, and the germline ends sit 12 bases apart.

The paper's findings and limits, for the study overall: Clinical and demographic metadata were provided uncurated, with the amount varying by source and participant.

TCRbeta CDR3 regions were amplified from genomic DNA by means of the immunoSEQ Assay, a bias-controlled multiplex PCR. As for the original processing: Nucleated cell counts per sample were estimated from amplification of reference gene primers within the assay. To quantify the absolute abundance of each unique TCRbeta CDR3 rearrangement, sequence reads were collapsed and filtered. For each sample, productive Simpson clonality was calculated as the square root of Simpson's diversity index across productive rearrangements. Drawn from immuneACCESS, this table holds only the in-frame rearrangements with V and J called that TCRdb kept. Clones are partly lost; checked studies trace under half to an unresolved V gene and leave the rest unexplained. V and J calls and clone size come straight from that table; D and trimming were deduced from the DNA. A total of approximately 260,000 clones appear in this sample, just under 90% of them only once. The top ten constitute approximately 2% of the sample.

This clone occurred once. The antigen this receptor binds is unknown. It has no much larger one-base neighbor in the sample; base qualities were not kept. This sequence was found in an older woman who had recovered from COVID-19. The chain was built from TRBV11-3 and TRBJ1-3; the best D guess is TRBD1, with 5 bases matching. The sequenced material came from PBMCs or T cells enriched from blood (not recorded which). The CDR3 loop reads CASGSGAGNTIYF. At the DNA level, the sequence is TGTGCCAGCGGCTCTGGGGCCGGAAACACCATATATTTT.